These 4 T cell receptor beta chains came from one sample sequenced in a study of T cell responses to AZD1222 COVID-19 vaccine (dated by TCRdb to the early 2020s). The library was made by the immunoSEQ multiplex PCR assay. The source is immuneACCESS, and TCRdb retained only in-frame sequences with V and J called. Part of the clones is not carried over; for the studies checked, unresolved V genes explain less than half of this, and the remainder is unexplained. The sample table holds 95,000 to 110,000 clones, of which about nine tenths were seen once. In total, the top ten clones hold over 3% of the sample. What the time point label conveys for this sample: about 28 days (+/-7) after the second vaccine dose. In the paper's terms, the treatment or condition label means: meningococcal conjugate vaccine given as trial control. This material consisted of peripheral blood, taken 28 days after the second dose of the MenACWY control vaccine. Source of these receptors: an adult who received the MenACWY meningococcal vaccine as a control.

In its sample, this clone was seen once. The chain combines TRBV6-6 with TRBJ2-7; D not certain. The V and J ends lost 2 bases and 6 bases respectively, with 11 bases between them. This CDR3 contains 13 residues. Germline V gene data show CDR1 as MNHNY and CDR2 as SVGAGI (reference sequence). The chain's CDR3 is CASSYQPGAEQYF. The DNA for the CDR3 is TGTGCCAGCAGTTACCAGCCCGGTGCCGAGCAGTACTTC.

The chain recombines TRBV12-1 with TRBJ2-7; TRBD2, the table's D call, was not compared with the DNA. TRBV12-1 is a documented pseudogene. The CDR3 has 14 amino acids. This CDR3 reads CASSFPRASHEQYF. The DNA for the CDR3 is TGTGCCAGCAGCTTTCCAAGGGCTAGCCACGAGCAGTACTTC.

The rearrangement uses TRBV4-3 and TRBJ2-7; D remains ambiguous. V dropped 0 bases and J dropped 3 bases, with 15 bases sitting between them. This CDR3 contains 16 residues. CDR1 and CDR2 (germline): LGHNA, YSLEER. CDR3 region: CASSQDLTDGSYEQYF. CDR3 bases: TGCGCCAGCAGCCAAGATCTCACAGACGGTAGCTACGAGCAGTACTTC.

This clone was picked up a small number of times. V is TRBV5-1 and J is TRBJ2-7; the D gene is possibly TRBD2 (5 bases). CDR1 is SGHRS and CDR2 is YFSETQ in the germline V gene. V lost 5 bases, J lost 2 bases, and 14 bases lay in between. CDR3 length equals 14 residues. DNA for the CDR3: TGCGCCAGCAGTTATCTCGGGGATCCCTACGAGCAGTACTTC. Translated, it gives CASSYLGDPYEQYF.